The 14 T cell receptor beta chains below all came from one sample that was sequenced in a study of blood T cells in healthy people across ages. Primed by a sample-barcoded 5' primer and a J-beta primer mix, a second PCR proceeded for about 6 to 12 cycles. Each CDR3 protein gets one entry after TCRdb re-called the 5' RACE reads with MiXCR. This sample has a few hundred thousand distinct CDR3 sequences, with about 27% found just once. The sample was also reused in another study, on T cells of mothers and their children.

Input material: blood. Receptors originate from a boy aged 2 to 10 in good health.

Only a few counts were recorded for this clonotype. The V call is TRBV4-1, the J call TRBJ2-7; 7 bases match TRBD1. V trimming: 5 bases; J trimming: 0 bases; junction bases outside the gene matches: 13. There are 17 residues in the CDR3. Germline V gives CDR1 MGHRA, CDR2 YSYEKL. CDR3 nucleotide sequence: TGCGCCAGCAGCAAAAGACAGGGCCTCGAACGCTCCTACGAGCAGTACTTC. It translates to CASSKRQGLERSYEQYF.

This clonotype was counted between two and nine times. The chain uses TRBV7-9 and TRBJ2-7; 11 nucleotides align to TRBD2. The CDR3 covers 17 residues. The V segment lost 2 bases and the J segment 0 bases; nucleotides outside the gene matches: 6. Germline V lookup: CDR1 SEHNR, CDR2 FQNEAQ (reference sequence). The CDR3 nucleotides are TGTGCCAGCAGCTTACGCCCTAGCGGGGGGATCTCCTACGAGCAGTACTTC. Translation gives CASSLRPSGGISYEQYF.

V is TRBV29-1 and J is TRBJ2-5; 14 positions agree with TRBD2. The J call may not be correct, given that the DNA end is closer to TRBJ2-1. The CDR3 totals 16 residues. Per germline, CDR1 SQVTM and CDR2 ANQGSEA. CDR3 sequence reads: CSVEDPGLAGEGEQFF. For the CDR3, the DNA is TGCAGCGTTGAAGACCCGGGACTAGCGGGAGAGGGTGAGCAGTTCTTC.

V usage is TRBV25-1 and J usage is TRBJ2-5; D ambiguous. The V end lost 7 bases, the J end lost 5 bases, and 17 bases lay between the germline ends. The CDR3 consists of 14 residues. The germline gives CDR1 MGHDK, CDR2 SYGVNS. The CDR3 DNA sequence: TGTGCCAGCAATGGGCAAAGTCCCTGGGAGACCCAGTACTTC. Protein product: CASNGQSPWETQYF.

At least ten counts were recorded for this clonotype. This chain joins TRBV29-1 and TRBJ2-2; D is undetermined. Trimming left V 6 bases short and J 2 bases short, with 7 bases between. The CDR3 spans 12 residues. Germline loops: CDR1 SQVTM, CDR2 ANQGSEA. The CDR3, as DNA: TGCAGCGTAGCATTAAACACCGGGGAGCTGTTTTTT. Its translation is CSVALNTGELFF.

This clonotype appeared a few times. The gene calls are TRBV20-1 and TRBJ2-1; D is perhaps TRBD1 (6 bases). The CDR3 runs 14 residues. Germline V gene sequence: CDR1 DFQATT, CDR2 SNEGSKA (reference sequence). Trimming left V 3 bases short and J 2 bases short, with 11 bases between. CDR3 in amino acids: CSARRRGPYNEQFF. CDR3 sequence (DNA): TGCAGTGCTAGGCGCAGGGGCCCCTACAATGAGCAGTTCTTC.

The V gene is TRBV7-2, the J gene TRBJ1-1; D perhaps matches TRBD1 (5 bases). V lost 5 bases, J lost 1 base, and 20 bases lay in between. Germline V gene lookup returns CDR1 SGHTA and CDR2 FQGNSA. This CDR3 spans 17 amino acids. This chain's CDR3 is CASSPFARGIRNTEAFF. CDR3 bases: TGTGCCAGCAGCCCATTCGCGCGGGGCATTAGGAACACTGAAGCTTTCTTT. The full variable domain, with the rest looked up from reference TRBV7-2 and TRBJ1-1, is GAGVSQSPSNKVTEKGKDVELRCDPISGHTALYWYRQSLGQGLEFLIYFQGNSAPDKSGLPSDRFSAERTGGSVSTLTIQRTQQEDSAVYLCASSPFARGIRNTEAFFGQGTRLTVV.

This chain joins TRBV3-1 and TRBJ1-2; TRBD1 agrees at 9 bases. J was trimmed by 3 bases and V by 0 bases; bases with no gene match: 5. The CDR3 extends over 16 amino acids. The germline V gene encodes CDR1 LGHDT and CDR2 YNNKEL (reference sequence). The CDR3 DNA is TGTGCCAGCAGCCAAGATGGGACAGGGTTTTACTATGGCTACACCTTC. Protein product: CASSQDGTGFYYGYTF.

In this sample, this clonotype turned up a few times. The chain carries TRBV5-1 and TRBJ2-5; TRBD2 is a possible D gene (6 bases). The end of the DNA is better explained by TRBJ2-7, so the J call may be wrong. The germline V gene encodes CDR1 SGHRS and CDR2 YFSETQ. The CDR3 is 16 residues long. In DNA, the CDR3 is TGCGCCAGCAGCTTGGAATGGCCCGACGGGGGATACGAGCAGTACTTC. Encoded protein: CASSLEWPDGGYEQYF.

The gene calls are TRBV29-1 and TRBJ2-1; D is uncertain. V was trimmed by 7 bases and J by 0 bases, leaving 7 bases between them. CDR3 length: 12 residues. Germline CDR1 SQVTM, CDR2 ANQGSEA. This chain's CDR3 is CSAEFSYNEQFF. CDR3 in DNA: TGCAGCGCCGAATTCTCCTACAATGAGCAGTTCTTC.

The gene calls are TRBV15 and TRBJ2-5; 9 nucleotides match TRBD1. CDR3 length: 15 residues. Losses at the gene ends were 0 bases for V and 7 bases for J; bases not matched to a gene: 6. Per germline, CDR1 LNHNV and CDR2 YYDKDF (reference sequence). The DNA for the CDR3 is TGTGCCACCAGCAGAGATAGCCGACAGGGGGGGACCCAGTACTTC. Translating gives CATSRDSRQGGTQYF.

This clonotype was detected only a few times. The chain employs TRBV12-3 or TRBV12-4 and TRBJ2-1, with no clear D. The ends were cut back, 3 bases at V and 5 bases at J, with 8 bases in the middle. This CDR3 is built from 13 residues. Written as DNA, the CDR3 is TGTGCCAGCAGTTTGGTAGAGAACAATGAGCAGTTCTTC. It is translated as CASSLVENNEQFF.

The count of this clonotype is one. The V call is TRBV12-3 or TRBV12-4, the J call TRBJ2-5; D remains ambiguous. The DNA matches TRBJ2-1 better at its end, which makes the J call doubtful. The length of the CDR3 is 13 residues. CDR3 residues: CATTPPGYNEQFF. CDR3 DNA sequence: TGTGCCACCACTCCCCCGGGCTACAATGAGCAGTTCTTC.

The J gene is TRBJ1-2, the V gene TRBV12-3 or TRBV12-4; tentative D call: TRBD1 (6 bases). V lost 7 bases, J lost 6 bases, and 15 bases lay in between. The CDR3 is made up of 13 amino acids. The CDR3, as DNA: TGTGCCAGCACTATGAATAAGGGGGATGGCTACACCTTC. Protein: CASTMNKGDGYTF.